These T cell receptor beta chains were read from a single sample in a study of early T cells in non-severe SARS-CoV-2 infection. TCRdb reprocessed the 5' RACE reads with MiXCR, giving one entry per CDR3 protein. The sample shows about 25,000 distinct CDR3 sequences, around 5.4% of them seen only once. Material for sequencing was whole blood. The source of these receptors is an adult who was a healthcare worker with PCR-confirmed SARS-CoV-2 infection or an uninfected control (not recorded which). CDR3s include the opening cysteine and the closing phenylalanine or tryptophan. Each record gives: D gene, J gene, CDR3 length, V gene, clone size, CDR3 protein, CDR3 DNA. A D gene is named only where the DNA matches it firmly. Clone size is shown for a subset of rows, as once, few, many or a class of expanded clone.

NA,TRBJ2-7,12,TRBV19,many,CASKRLSYEQYF,TGTGCCAGTAAGCGCCTAAGCTACGAGCAGTACTTC
NA,TRBJ2-3,15,TRBV20-1,medium-sized,CSARDRDLYTDTQYF,TGCAGTGCTAGAGACAGGGACTTATACACAGATACGCAGTATTTT
NA,TRBJ2-2,18,TRBV7-7,few,CASSLVSISQGFTGELFF,TGTGCTAGCAGCTTAGTATCTATAAGTCAGGGATTCACCGGGGAGCTGTTTTTT
NA,TRBJ2-3,15,TRBV29-1,few,CSVRDGGGHTDTQYF,TGCAGCGTTAGAGACGGCGGAGGGCACACAGATACGCAGTATTTT
NA,TRBJ2-5,13,TRBV9,NA,CASSPSGSEAQYF,TGTGCCAGCAGCCCCAGCGGGTCCGAGGCCCAGTACTTC
NA,TRBJ1-5,15,TRBV7-6,many,CASSLAEGGKQPQHF,TGTGCCAGCAGCTTAGCGGAAGGGGGTAAGCAGCCCCAGCATTTT
TRBD1,TRBJ2-1,15,TRBV18,many,CASSPRDRVFDEQFF,TGTGCCAGCTCGCCCCGGGACAGGGTTTTTGATGAGCAGTTCTTC
TRBD2,TRBJ2-3,15,TRBV5-4,NA,CASSPGGRLTDTQYF,TGTGCCAGCAGCCCGGGAGGACGGCTCACAGATACGCAGTATTTT
NA,TRBJ2-7,12,TRBV2,NA,CASRDLGDEQYF,TGTGCCAGCAGAGACCTAGGGGACGAGCAGTACTTC
NA,TRBJ1-1,15,TRBV19,many,CASSRFRERGTEAFF,TGTGCCAGTAGTAGGTTCCGGGAAAGAGGGACTGAAGCTTTCTTT
NA,TRBJ1-2,12,TRBV7-2,many,CASRTANYGYTF,TGTGCCAGCAGAACAGCTAACTATGGCTACACCTTC
TRBD2,TRBJ2-3,15,TRBV10-2,many,CASRARLAGFDTQYF,TGCGCCAGCAGGGCCCGACTAGCGGGGTTTGATACGCAGTATTTT
NA,TRBJ1-6,13,TRBV5-1,few,CASSLLGDSPLHF,TGCGCCAGCAGCTTACTAGGGGATTCACCCCTCCACTTT
NA,TRBJ1-4,15,TRBV28,many,CASRAEGPTNEKLFF,TGTGCCAGCAGGGCCGAGGGGCCAACTAATGAAAAACTGTTTTTT
NA,TRBJ1-4,12,TRBV20-1,many,CSARGGDEKLFF,TGCAGTGCTAGGGGGGGAGATGAAAAACTGTTTTTT
NA,TRBJ2-3,12,TRBV11-2,NA,CASNRRVDTQYF,TGTGCCAGCAACAGAAGGGTAGATACGCAGTATTTT
NA,TRBJ2-2,14,TRBV5-4,NA,CASSFDRNTGELFF,TGTGCCAGCAGCTTCGACAGGAACACCGGGGAGCTGTTTTTT
TRBD2,TRBJ2-1,16,TRBV5-6,few,CASSLYAGDPYNEQFF,TGTGCCAGCAGCTTGTACGCGGGGGACCCCTACAATGAGCAGTTCTTC
NA,TRBJ2-1,13,TRBV2,few,CASSERDYNEQFF,TGTGCCAGCAGTGAGAGGGACTACAATGAGCAGTTCTTC
NA,TRBJ2-5,14,TRBV4-1,many,CASSQDPGKETQYF,TGCGCCAGCAGCCAAGACCCAGGGAAAGAGACCCAGTACTTC
NA,TRBJ1-1,18,TRBV6-2/TRBV6-3,many,CASSYSEFGTNTNTEAFF,TGTGCCAGCAGTTACTCGGAATTTGGTACAAATACGAACACTGAAGCTTTCTTT
NA,TRBJ2-7,13,TRBV20-1,many,CSARGVNSYEQYF,TGCAGTGCTAGGGGCGTGAACTCCTACGAGCAGTACTTC
TRBD1,TRBJ1-3,14,TRBV12-3/TRBV12-4,many,CASKEQGFGNTIYF,TGTGCCAGCAAGGAACAGGGGTTTGGAAACACCATATATTTT
NA,TRBJ2-4,14,TRBV20-1,few,CSARATAPENIQYF,TGCAGTGCTAGAGCAACTGCCCCAGAAAACATTCAGTACTTC
NA,TRBJ2-2,15,TRBV7-2,few,CASRAQVVGTGELFF,TGTGCCAGCAGAGCACAAGTTGTGGGCACCGGGGAGCTGTTTTTT
NA,TRBJ2-3,15,TRBV20-1,few,CSARDPAGQLDTQYF,TGCAGTGCTAGAGACCCCGCGGGACAACTAGATACGCAGTATTTT
TRBD1,TRBJ2-3,18,TRBV6-6,NA,CARVRDRRPGSSRDTQYF,TGTGCCAGAGTTCGGGACAGGAGACCCGGATCGTCTCGAGATACGCAGTATTTT
TRBD1,TRBJ2-7,16,TRBV5-1,few,CASSPSGTGGSYEQYF,TGCGCCAGCAGCCCTTCAGGGACAGGGGGTTCCTACGAGCAGTACTTC
TRBD2,TRBJ2-3,16,TRBV9,many,CASSVFGGLGTDTQYF,TGTGCCAGCAGCGTTTTTGGGGGACTAGGCACAGATACGCAGTATTTT
NA,TRBJ2-5,12,TRBV5-5,many,CASSLWGETQYF,TGTGCCAGCAGCTTGTGGGGTGAGACCCAGTACTTC
TRBD2,TRBJ2-1,14,TRBV20-1,many,CSVGTSWNRNEQFF,TGCAGTGTTGGGACTAGTTGGAATAGGAATGAGCAGTTCTTC
NA,TRBJ2-1,14,TRBV20-1,many,CSARGRGGGNEQFF,TGCAGTGCTAGGGGCAGGGGTGGAGGAAATGAGCAGTTCTTC
NA,TRBJ1-1,14,TRBV27,many,CASSPLTGTAEAFF,TGTGCCAGCAGTCCTCTAACAGGGACGGCTGAAGCTTTCTTT
NA,TRBJ2-4,16,TRBV9,many,CASSTGHTLAKNIQYF,TGTGCCAGCAGCACGGGACACACGCTAGCCAAAAACATTCAGTACTTC
TRBD2,TRBJ2-7,17,TRBV3-1,many,CASSQSSRLAGGYEQYF,TGTGCCAGCAGCCAATCCTCACGACTAGCGGGGGGCTACGAGCAGTACTTC
NA,TRBJ2-1,15,TRBV29-1,many,CSVVTGEISYNEQFF,TGCAGCGTTGTTACCGGGGAAATCTCCTACAATGAGCAGTTCTTC